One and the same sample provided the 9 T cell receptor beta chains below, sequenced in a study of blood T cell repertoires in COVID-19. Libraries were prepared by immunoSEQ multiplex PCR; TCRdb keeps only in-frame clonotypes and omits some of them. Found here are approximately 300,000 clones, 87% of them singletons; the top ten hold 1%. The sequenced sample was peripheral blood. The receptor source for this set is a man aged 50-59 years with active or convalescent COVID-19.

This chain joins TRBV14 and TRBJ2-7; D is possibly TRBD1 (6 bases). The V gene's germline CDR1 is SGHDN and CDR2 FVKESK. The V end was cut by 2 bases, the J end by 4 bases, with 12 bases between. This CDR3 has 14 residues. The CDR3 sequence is CASSQSGAGYEQYF. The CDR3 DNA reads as TGTGCCAGCAGCCAATCAGGGGCAGGTTACGAGCAGTACTTC.

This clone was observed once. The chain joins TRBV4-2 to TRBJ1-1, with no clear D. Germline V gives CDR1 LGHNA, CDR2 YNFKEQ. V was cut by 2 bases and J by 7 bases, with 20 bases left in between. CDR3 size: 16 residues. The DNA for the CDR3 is TGTGCCAGCAGCCAAAAAGAATACATGACCGCGGGTGAAGCTTTCTTT. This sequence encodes CASSQKEYMTAGEAFF.

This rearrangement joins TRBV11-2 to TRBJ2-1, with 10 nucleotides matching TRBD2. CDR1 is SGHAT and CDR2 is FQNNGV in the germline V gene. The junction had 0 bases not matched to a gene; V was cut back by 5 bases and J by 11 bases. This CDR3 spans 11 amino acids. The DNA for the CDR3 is TGTGCCAGCAGCACTAGCGGGAAGCAGTTCTTC. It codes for CASSTSGKQFF.

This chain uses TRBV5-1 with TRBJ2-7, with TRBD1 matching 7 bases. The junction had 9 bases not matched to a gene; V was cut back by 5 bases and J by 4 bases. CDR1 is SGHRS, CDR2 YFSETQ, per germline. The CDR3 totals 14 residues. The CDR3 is CASSLTQGEYEQYF. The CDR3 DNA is TGCGCCAGCAGTTTGACTCAGGGGGAGTACGAGCAGTACTTC.

This chain's CDR3 is CASSPTGAGYNEQFF. The CDR3 coding sequence is TGTGCCAGCTCACCAACTGGGGCAGGCTACAATGAGCAGTTCTTC. This chain uses TRBV18 with TRBJ2-1, with D possibly being TRBD1 (5 bases). Deletions cut 2 bases from V and 3 bases from J, with 11 bases between. The CDR3 runs 15 residues. CDR1 and CDR2 from the germline V gene are KGHSH and LQKENI.

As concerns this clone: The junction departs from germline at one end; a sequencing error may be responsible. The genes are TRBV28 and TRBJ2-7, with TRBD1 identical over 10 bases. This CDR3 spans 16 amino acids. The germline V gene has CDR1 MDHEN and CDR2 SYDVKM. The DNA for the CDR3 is TGTGCCAGCAGTTCAGCCCCCGGACAGGGGGAAGGAGTAGTGAGCTTC. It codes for CASSSAPGQGEGVVSF.

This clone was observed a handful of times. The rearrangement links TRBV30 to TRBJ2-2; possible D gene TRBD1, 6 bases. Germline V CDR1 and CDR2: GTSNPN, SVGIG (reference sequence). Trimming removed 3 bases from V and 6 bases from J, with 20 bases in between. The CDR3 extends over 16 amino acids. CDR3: CAWRLYLSGAAGELFF. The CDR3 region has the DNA TGTGCCTGGAGGTTATATTTATCAGGGGCGGCCGGGGAGCTGTTTTTT.

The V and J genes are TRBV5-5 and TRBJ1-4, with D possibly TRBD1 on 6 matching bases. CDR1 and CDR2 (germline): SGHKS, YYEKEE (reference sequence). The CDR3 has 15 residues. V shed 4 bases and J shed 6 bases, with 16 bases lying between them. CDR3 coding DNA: TGTGCCAGCAGCGCCGGATCAGGGGTGGATGAAAAACTGTTTTTT. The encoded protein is CASSAGSGVDEKLFF.

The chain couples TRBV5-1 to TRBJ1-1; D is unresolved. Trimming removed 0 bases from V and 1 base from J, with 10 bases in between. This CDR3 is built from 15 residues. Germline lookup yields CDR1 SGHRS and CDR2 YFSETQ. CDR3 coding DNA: TGCGCCAGCAGCTTGGCCGCGTCAGGGAACACTGAAGCTTTCTTT. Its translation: CASSLAASGNTEAFF. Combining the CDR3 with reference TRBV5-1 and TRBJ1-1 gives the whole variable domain KAGVTQTPRYLIKTRGQQVTLSCSPISGHRSVSWYQQTPGQGLQFLFEYFSETQRNKGNFPGRFSGRQFSNSRSEMNVSTLELGDSALYLCASSLAASGNTEAFFGQGTRLTVV.